The 20 T cell receptor beta chains reported below all come from one sample, sequenced in a study of blood T cell repertoires in COVID-19. Sequencing was performed with immunoSEQ multiplex PCR; in TCRdb, only in-frame clones are kept and a portion is missing. This table holds some 120,000 clones, around 74% found once. Sequenced: peripheral blood. These receptors all come from a man aged 55 to 70 with acute or convalescent COVID-19.

This rearrangement joins TRBV28 to TRBJ1-3; D is unresolved. Germline-derived CDR1 and CDR2 are MDHEN and SYDVKM. The CDR3 is 15 residues long. V was cut by 7 bases and J by 2 bases, with 15 bases left in between. In DNA, the CDR3 is TGTGCCAGCACCACTATCGTATTCACTGGAAACACCATATATTTT. This encodes CASTTIVFTGNTIYF.

The chain carries TRBV5-4 and TRBJ1-2; D may be TRBD1 (6 bases). Germline V gene lookup returns CDR1 SGHNT and CDR2 YYREEE (reference sequence). With 0 bases removed from V and 8 bases from J, the gap between germline ends came to 14 bases. The CDR3 runs 14 residues. CDR3 sequence reads: CASSLDGQIYGYTF. The CDR3 DNA sequence: TGTGCCAGCAGCTTGGACGGACAGATCTACGGCTACACCTTC.

The chain uses TRBV3-1 (or the pseudogene TRBV3-2) and TRBJ2-3, with a tentative D call TRBD1 (6 bases). The CDR3 has 15 amino acids. Trimming took 8 bases from V and 5 from J, leaving 20 bases between them. Per the germline V gene, CDR1 is LGHDT and CDR2 is YNNKEL (reference sequence). DNA of the CDR3: TGTGCCAGCTCCACCCGCCCGACAGGCCAAGATACGCAGTATTTT. This gives the protein CASSTRPTGQDTQYF.

This clone was recorded a few times. In DNA form, the CDR3 reads TGTGCCTGGAGTGTAGGGGTCGGGAATCAGCCCCAGCATTTT. Translated, it gives CAWSVGVGNQPQHF. The chain is built from TRBV30 and TRBJ1-5; a possible D gene is TRBD1 (5 bases). Between the trimmed V and J ends, which lost 0 bases and 4 bases, there was a span of 10 bases. The CDR3 loop spans 14 amino acids. From germline, CDR1 is GTSNPN and CDR2 SVGIG (reference sequence).

This clone was detected a few times. The chain has TRBV11-2 and TRBJ1-2; tentative D call: TRBD1 (5 bases). V lost 5 bases, J lost 2 bases, and 24 bases lay in between. Germline V gene lookup returns CDR1 SGHAT and CDR2 FQNNGV. The CDR3 covers 18 residues. The CDR3: CASSPGINVGGENYGYTF. Written as DNA, the CDR3 is TGTGCCAGCAGCCCCGGAATAAACGTCGGGGGAGAAAACTATGGCTACACCTTC.

The chain recombines TRBV30 with TRBJ2-6, with 9 bases fitting TRBD1. V was pared by 3 bases and J by 4 bases, with 13 bases of the junction left unmatched. This CDR3 has 18 residues. Germline CDR1 is GTSNPN and CDR2 is SVGIG (reference sequence). CDR3 sequence (DNA): TGTGCCTGGAGCCCGTCGGTCTACAGGGGGCGAGGGGCCAACGTCCTGACTTTC. Translating gives CAWSPSVYRGRGANVLTF.

The genes are TRBV5-6 and TRBJ1-4; TRBD1 might be the D (6 bases). The CDR3 sequence is 15 residues long. With 4 bases removed from V and 5 bases from J, the gap between germline ends came to 15 bases. Germline V gene lookup returns CDR1 SGHDT and CDR2 YYEEEE. The CDR3 region is CASSPSGAPNEKLFF. The DNA for the CDR3 is TGTGCCAGCAGCCCCTCAGGGGCCCCCAATGAAAAACTGTTTTTT.

This chain uses TRBV6-5 with TRBJ2-7; TRBD1 agrees at 10 bases. V lost 9 bases and J lost 1; bases outside the gene matches: 3. CDR1 MNHEY and CDR2 SVGAGI come from the germline V gene. The CDR3 spans 13 residues. The CDR3 loop is CASWTGGSYEQYF. The DNA of the CDR3 is TGTGCCAGTTGGACAGGGGGGTCCTACGAGCAGTACTTC.

In this sample, this clone turned up once. The chain joins TRBV29-1 to TRBJ2-1; 8 nucleotides agree with TRBD1. From germline, CDR1 is SQVTM and CDR2 ANQGSEA. There are 13 residues in the CDR3. Germline trimming cut 5 bases from V and 2 bases from J; bases unmatched to any gene: 2. The CDR3 nucleotides are TGCAGCGTTCAGGGGGCCCCCTACAATGAGCAGTTCTTC. It encodes CSVQGAPYNEQFF.

This clone was seen only a few times. The chain links TRBV19 to TRBJ1-5; D not certain. Trimming cost V 4 bases and J 0 bases, with 16 bases left between them. Germline assignment: CDR1 LNHDA and CDR2 SQIVND (reference sequence). The CDR3 length is 17 residues. The CDR3 loop is CASSTRRTGDSNQPQHF. The CDR3 DNA reads TGTGCCAGTAGTACTCGGAGGACGGGCGATAGCAATCAGCCCCAGCATTTT.

This clone was observed a handful of times. The V gene is TRBV19, the J gene TRBJ1-5, with 9 bases that match TRBD1. The CDR3 sequence is 13 residues long. J was trimmed by 6 bases and V by 6 bases; bases with no gene match: 3. The germline CDR1 and CDR2 sequences are LNHDA and SQIVND (reference sequence). The CDR3: CASRGQGAQPQHF. CDR3 bases: TGTGCCAGTAGGGGACAGGGCGCTCAGCCCCAGCATTTT.

This clone was observed a few times. The chain recombines TRBV5-1 with TRBJ2-1, with no clear D. Germline-derived CDR1 and CDR2 are SGHRS and YFSETQ. With 2 bases removed from V and 0 bases from J, the gap between germline ends came to 15 bases. CDR3 length: 17 residues. The CDR3 loop is CASSFGPERGSYNEQFF. The CDR3 DNA reads TGCGCCAGCAGCTTTGGCCCCGAGAGAGGCTCCTACAATGAGCAGTTCTTC.

The rearrangement links TRBV21-1 to TRBJ2-1; the DNA was not used to check the table's D call, TRBD2. TRBV21-1 is labeled a pseudogene. The CDR3 loop spans 18 amino acids. The CDR3 region is CASSTLTSGTISYNEQFF. The CDR3, as DNA: TGTGCCAGCAGCACTCTGACTAGCGGAACAATCTCCTACAATGAGCAGTTCTTC.

This chain links TRBV27 with TRBJ2-1; perhaps TRBD1 as D (6 bases). CDR3 length: 14 residues. V was shortened by 7 bases and J by 4 bases, with 14 bases between the two germline ends. CDR1 is MNHEY and CDR2 is SMNVEV in the germline V gene (reference sequence). The CDR3 DNA follows: TGTGCCAGCAACAGGGACCCACGGTACAATGAGCAGTTCTTC. Translation gives CASNRDPRYNEQFF.

The chain employs TRBV7-3 and TRBJ1-2; the match to TRBD1 covers 9 bases. Germline V lookup: CDR1 SGHTA, CDR2 FQGTGA. The CDR3 loop spans 13 amino acids. Trimming cost V 5 bases and J 7 bases; bases outside gene matches: 5. CDR3 loop: CASSPGTGSGYTF. As DNA, the CDR3 is TGTGCCAGCAGCCCAGGGACAGGGAGTGGCTACACCTTC.

The chain employs TRBV7-3 and TRBJ1-1; TRBD1 matches at 10 bases. With 1 base clipped from V and 11 bases from J, the junction kept 10 bases outside the gene matches. Germline values: CDR1 SGHTA, CDR2 FQGTGA. CDR3 size: 15 residues. The CDR3 DNA reads TGTGCCAGCAGCTTAAATCCCCGGACAGGGGGGGTGGCTTTCTTT. Protein sequence: CASSLNPRTGGVAFF.

A few counts support this clone. The rearrangement links TRBV5-1 to TRBJ1-1, with 7 bases fitting TRBD1. This CDR3 has 13 residues. V was pared by 3 bases and J by 7 bases, with 6 bases of the junction left unmatched. The germline V gene encodes CDR1 SGHRS and CDR2 YFSETQ. The CDR3 spells CASSSGTAGEAFF. The CDR3 nucleotides read TGCGCCAGCAGCTCTGGGACAGCTGGTGAAGCTTTCTTT.

With regard to this clone: A junction boundary mismatches the germline segment, possibly from a read error. The V call is TRBV30, the J call TRBJ2-3; D is perhaps TRBD2 (6 bases). The CDR3 length is 13 residues. Germline V CDR1 and CDR2: GTSNPN, SVGIG (reference sequence). The CDR3, as DNA: TGTGCCTGGAGAACCGGGAGCAAAGATACGCAGTATTTT. Amino acids: CAWRTGSKDTQYF.

The V and J genes are TRBV13 and TRBJ1-1, with 8 bases lining up with TRBD1. With 6 bases clipped from V and 4 bases from J, the junction kept 7 bases outside the gene matches. The germline V gene has CDR1 PRHDT and CDR2 FYEKMQ (reference sequence). The CDR3 is 14 residues long. CDR3 protein: CASSSTGGSTEAFF. The CDR3 DNA reads as TGTGCCAGCAGTTCAACAGGGGGAAGCACTGAAGCTTTCTTT.

The chain's CDR3 is CASGKVAPDREGSYNEQFF. The DNA for the CDR3 is TGCGCCAGCGGGAAGGTAGCGCCCGACCGAGAAGGCTCCTACAATGAGCAGTTCTTC. This chain joins TRBV10-2 and TRBJ2-1; D may be TRBD2 (5 bases). CDR1 and CDR2 (germline): WSHSY, SAAADI. The CDR3 is 19 amino acids. The germline V and J ends were trimmed by 8 bases and 0 bases, with 26 bases remaining between them.